This T cell receptor (beta chain) derives from a study of T-cell reconstitution after alpha-beta-depleted transplantation in children (TCRdb year 2016). For the wider study: Using TCR repertoire profiling, the study followed T-cell immune reconstitution in a quantitative way in children after TCRalphabeta/CD19-depleted allogeneic hematopoietic cell transplantation.

Receptors were amplified or captured by PCR. Sequencing relied on an Illumina HiSeq 2500. TCR library preparation used molecular barcoding, with unique molecular identifiers applied to normalize quantification of the TCRbeta repertoire. TCRdb trimmed the raw reads at Q25, called clones with MiXCR and kept productive beta chains. Each entry merges the rows of one CDR3 protein and shows their most common DNA and genes. The sample yields hundreds of thousands of distinct CDR3 sequences; 10% to 15% were counted once. In total, the top ten clones hold around 2.2% of the sample. What the research found in general, with its limitations: Apparently early alphabetaT-cell count recovery about two months after transplant reportedly relied on only several hundred rapidly expanded clones derived from non-depleted graft cells. Hyperexpanded clone frequencies declined over subsequent months; after one year, T-cell counts and TCRbeta diversity were mostly attributed to newly produced T cells. The high TCRbeta diversity at day 60 in some patients was ascribed to recipient T cells and intrathymic progenitors that had survived conditioning.

Explained via the paper, the treatment or condition label denotes: allogeneic hematopoietic cell transplantation with graft depleted of TCRalphabeta T cells and CD19 B cells. TCRalphabeta/CD19-depleted allogeneic hematopoietic cell grafts were given to the transplant recipients, all of whom were children. With respect to this clonotype: Its antigen target is currently unknown. No much larger clone exists at a distance of one base, and base qualities are not known.

According to the germline V gene (reference sequence), CDR1 reads DFQATT and CDR2 reads SNEGSKA. Here V drops 5 bases and J drops 5 bases, and the junction holds 11 bases not matched to any gene. CDR3 length: 15 amino acids, cysteine to phenylalanine. CDR3 DNA only is kept here, 45 bases in frame from base 1. This clonotype was obtained from a male patient between 10 and 17 years old who had a stem cell transplant for acute myeloid leukemia, so the T cells may come from the graft donor. Recombination connected TRBV20-1 to TRBJ2-7; TRBD2 aligns with 11 central bases. The sequenced sample was PBMCs, mostly from graft donor cells, obtained 360 days after TCRalphabeta/CD19-depleted stem cell transplant. The DNA sequence is as follows: TGCAGTGCTTCCTTACGACTAGCGGGATCAGACGAGCAGTACTTC. Protein translation: CSASLRLAGSDEQYF.